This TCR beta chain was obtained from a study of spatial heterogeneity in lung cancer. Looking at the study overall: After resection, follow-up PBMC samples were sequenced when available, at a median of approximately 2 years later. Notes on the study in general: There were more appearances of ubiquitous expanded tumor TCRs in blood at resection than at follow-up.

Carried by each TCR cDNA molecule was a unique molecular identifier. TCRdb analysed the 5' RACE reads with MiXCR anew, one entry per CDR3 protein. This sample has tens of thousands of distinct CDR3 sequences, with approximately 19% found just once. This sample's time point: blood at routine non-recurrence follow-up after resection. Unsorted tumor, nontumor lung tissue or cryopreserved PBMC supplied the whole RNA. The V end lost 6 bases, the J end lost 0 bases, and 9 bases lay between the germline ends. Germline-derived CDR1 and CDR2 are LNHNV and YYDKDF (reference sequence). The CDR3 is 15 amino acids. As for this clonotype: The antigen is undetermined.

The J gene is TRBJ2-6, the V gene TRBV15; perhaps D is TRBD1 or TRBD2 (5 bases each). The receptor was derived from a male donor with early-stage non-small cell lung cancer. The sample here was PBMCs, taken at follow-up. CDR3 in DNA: TGTGCCACCAGAACCGGGGCCTCTGGGGCCAACGTCCTGACTTTC. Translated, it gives CATRTGASGANVLTF.